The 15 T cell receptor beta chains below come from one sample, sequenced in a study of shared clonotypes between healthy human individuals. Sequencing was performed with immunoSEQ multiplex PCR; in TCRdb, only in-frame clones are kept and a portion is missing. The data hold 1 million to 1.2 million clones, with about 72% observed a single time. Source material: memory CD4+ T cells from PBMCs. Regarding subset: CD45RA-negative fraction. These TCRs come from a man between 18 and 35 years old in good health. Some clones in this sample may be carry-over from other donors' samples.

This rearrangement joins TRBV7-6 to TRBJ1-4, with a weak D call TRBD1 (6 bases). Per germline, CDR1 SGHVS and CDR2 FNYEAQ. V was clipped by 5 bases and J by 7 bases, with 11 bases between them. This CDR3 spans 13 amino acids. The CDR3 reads CASSRGQVEKLFF. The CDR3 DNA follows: TGTGCCAGCAGCCGGGGGCAAGTTGAAAAACTGTTTTTT.

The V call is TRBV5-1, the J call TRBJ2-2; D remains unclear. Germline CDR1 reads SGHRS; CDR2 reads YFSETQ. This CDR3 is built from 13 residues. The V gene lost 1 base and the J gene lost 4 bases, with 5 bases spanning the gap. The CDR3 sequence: CASSLIPTGELFF. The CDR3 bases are TGCGCCAGCAGCTTGATCCCCACCGGGGAGCTGTTTTTT.

CDR3 amino acids: CAWSIFPRSGANVLTF. For the CDR3, the DNA is TGTGCCTGGAGTATTTTCCCCCGCTCTGGGGCCAACGTCCTGACTTTC. This chain connects TRBV30 to TRBJ2-6; D is ambiguous. The CDR3 has 16 residues. Deletions cut 2 bases from V and 0 bases from J, with 11 bases between. From germline, CDR1 is GTSNPN and CDR2 SVGIG (reference sequence).

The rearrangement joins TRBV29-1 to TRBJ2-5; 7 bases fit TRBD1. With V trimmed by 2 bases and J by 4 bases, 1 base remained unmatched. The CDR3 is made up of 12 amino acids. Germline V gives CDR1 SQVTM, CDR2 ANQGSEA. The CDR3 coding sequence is TGCAGCGTTGAAAAGGGGGCAGAGACCCAGTACTTC. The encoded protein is CSVEKGAETQYF.

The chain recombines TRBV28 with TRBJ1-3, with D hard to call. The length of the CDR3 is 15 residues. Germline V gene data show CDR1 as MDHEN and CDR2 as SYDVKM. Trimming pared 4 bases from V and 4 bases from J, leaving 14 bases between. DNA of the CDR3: TGTGCCAGCAGTTCGGCCGGGAGTAAGGGAAACACCATATATTTT. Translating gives CASSSAGSKGNTIYF.

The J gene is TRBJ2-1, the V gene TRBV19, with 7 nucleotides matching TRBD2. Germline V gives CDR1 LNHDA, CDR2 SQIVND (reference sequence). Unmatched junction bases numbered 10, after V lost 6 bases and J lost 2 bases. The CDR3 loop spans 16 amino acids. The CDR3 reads CASRPVWLAAYNEQFF. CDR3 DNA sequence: TGTGCCAGTAGACCTGTGTGGCTAGCGGCCTACAATGAGCAGTTCTTC.

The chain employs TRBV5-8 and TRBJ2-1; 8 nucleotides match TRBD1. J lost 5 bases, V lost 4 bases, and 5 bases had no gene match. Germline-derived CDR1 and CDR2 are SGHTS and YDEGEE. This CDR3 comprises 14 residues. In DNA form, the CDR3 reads TGTGCCAGCAGCCGGGACAGGCCCAACAATGAGCAGTTCTTC. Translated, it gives CASSRDRPNNEQFF.

The CDR3 is CASSGWGFVYTDTQYF. The CDR3 DNA reads as TGTGCCAGCAGCGGTTGGGGATTCGTTTACACAGATACGCAGTATTTT. The chain carries TRBV21-1 and TRBJ2-3. TRBV21-1 is recorded as a pseudogene. The CDR3 is made up of 16 amino acids.

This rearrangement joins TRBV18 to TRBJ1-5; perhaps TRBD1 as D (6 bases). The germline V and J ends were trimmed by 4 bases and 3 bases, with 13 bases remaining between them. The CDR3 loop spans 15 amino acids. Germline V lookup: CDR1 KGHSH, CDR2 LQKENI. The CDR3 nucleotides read TGTGCCAGCTCACGGGCACAGGGTCCCAATCAGCCCCAGCATTTT. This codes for CASSRAQGPNQPQHF.

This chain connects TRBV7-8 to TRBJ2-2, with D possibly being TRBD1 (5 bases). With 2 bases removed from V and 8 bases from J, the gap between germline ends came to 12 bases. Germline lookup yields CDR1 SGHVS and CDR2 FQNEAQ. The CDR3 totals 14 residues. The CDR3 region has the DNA TGTGCCAGCAGCTTAAACCTAGGGGTTGGGGAGCTGTTTTTT. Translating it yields CASSLNLGVGELFF. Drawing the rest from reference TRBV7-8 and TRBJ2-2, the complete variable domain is GAGVSQSPRYKVAKRGQDVALRCDPISGHVSLFWYQQALGQGPEFLTYFQNEAQLDKSGLPSDRFFAERPEGSVSTLKIQRTQQEDSAVYLCASSLNLGVGELFFGEGSRLTVL.

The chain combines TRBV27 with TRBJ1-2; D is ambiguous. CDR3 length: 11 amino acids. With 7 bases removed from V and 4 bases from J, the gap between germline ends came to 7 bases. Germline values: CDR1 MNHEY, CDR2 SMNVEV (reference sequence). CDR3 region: CASKGIYGYTF. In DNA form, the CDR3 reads TGTGCCAGCAAAGGCATCTATGGCTACACCTTC.

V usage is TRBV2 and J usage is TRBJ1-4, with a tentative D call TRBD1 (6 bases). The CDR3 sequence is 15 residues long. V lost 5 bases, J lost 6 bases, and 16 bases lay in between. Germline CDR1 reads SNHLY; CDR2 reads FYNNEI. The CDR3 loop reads CASSRPGGGDEKLFF. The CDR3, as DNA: TGTGCCAGCAGTCGCCCGGGGGGGGGCGATGAAAAACTGTTTTTT.

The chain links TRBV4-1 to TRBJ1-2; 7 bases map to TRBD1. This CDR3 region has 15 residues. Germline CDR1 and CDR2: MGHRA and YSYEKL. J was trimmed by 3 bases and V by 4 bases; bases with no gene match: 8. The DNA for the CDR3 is TGCGCCAGCAGCCCGGGGACAGCCCTGGACTATGGCTACACCTTC. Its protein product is CASSPGTALDYGYTF.

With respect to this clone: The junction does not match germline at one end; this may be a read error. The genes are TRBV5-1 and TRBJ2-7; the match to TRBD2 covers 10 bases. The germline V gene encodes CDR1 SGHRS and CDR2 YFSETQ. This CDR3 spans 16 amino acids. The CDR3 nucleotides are TGCGCCAGCAGCTTGGGTACTAGCGGGATCTCCCACGAGCAGTACTTC. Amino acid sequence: CASSLGTSGISHEQYF. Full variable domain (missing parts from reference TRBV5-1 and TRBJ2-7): KAGVTQTPRYLIKTRGQQVTLSCSPISGHRSVSWYQQTPGQGLQFLFEYFSETQRNKGNFPGRFSGRQFSNSRSEMNVSTLELGDSALYLCASSLGTSGISHEQYFGPGTRLTVT.

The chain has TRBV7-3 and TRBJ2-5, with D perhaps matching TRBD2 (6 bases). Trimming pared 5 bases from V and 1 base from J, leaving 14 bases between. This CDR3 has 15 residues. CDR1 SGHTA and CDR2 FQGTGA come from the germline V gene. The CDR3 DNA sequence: TGTGCCAGCAGCATCACTACGGGAGTCCAAGAGACCCAGTACTTC. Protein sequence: CASSITTGVQETQYF.